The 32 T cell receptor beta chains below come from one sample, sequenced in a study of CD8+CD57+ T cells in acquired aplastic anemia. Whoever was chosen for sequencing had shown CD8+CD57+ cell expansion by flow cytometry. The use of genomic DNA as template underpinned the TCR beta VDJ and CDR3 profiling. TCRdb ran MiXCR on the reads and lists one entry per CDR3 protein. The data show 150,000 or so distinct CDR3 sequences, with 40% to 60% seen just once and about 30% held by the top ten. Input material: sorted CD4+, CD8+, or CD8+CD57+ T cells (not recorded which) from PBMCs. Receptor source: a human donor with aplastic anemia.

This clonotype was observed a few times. CDR3 region: CAWSPLGSGQPQHF. The CDR3 coding sequence is TGTGCCTGGAGTCCCCTGGGTTCGGGTCAGCCCCAGCATTTT. The rearrangement uses TRBV30 and TRBJ1-5, with D unclear. V lost 2 bases to trimming and J lost 6 bases, with 14 bases between them. The germline V gene has CDR1 GTSNPN and CDR2 SVGIG (reference sequence). The CDR3 length is 14 residues.

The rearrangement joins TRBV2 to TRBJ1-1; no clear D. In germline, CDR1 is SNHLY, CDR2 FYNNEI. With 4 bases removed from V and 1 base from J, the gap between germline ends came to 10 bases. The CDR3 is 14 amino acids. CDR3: CASSVYNTNTEAFF. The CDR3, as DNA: TGTGCCAGCAGTGTTTATAATACGAACACTGAAGCTTTCTTT.

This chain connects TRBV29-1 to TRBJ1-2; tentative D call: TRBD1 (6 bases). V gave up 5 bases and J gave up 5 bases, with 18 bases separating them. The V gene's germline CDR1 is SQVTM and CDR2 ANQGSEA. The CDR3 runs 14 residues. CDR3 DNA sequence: TGCAGCGTTTCCGGGACGCTAAGGGGGTATGGCTACACCTTC. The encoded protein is CSVSGTLRGYGYTF.

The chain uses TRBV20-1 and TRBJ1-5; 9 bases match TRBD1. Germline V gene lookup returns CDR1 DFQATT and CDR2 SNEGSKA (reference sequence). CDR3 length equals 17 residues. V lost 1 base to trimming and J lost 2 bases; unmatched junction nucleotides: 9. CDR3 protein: CSARVDRGALRNQPQHF. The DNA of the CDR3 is TGCAGTGCTAGAGTGGACAGGGGCGCCCTACGCAATCAGCCCCAGCATTTT.

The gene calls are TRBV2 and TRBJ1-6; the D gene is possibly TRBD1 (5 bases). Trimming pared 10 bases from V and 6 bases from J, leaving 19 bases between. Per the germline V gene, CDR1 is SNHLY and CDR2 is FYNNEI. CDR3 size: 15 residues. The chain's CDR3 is CATMGDPAGNSPLHF. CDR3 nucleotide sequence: TGTGCCACCATGGGGGATCCGGCCGGTAATTCACCCCTCCACTTT. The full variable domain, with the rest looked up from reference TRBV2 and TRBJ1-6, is EPEVTQTPSHQVTQMGQEVILRCVPISNHLYFYWYRQILGQKVEFLVSFYNNEISEKSEIFDDQFSVERPDGSNFTLKIRSTKLEDSAMYFCATMGDPAGNSPLHFGNGTRLTVT.

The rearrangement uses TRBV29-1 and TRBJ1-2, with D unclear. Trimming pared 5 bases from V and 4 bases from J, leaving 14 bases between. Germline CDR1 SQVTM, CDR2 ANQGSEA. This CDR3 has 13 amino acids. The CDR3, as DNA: TGCAGCGTTACGGGAGGGTCCTTCTATGGCTACACCTTC. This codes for CSVTGGSFYGYTF.

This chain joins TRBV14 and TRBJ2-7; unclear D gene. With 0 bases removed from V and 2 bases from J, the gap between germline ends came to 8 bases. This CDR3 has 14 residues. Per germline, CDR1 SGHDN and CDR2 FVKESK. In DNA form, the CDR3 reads TGTGCCAGCAGCCAAGATGTTGGGCCCTACGAGCAGTACTTC. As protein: CASSQDVGPYEQYF.

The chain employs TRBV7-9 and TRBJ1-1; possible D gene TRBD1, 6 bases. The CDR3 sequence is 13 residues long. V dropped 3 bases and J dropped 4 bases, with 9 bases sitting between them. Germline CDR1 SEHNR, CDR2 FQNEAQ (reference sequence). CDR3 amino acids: CASSFGQFTEAFF. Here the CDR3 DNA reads TGTGCCAGCAGCTTCGGACAGTTCACTGAAGCTTTCTTT.

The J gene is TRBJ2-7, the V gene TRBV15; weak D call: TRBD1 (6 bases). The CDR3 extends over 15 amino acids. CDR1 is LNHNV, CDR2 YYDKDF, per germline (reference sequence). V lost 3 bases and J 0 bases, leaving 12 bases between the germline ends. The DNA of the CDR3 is TGTGCCACCAGCAGGGGGATGGGGGCCTCCTACGAGCAGTACTTC. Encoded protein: CATSRGMGASYEQYF.

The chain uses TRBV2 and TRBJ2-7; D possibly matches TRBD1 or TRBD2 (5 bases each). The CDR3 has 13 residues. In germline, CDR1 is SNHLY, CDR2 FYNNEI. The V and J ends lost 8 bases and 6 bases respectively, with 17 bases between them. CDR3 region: CASAWDPLREQYF. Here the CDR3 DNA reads TGTGCCAGCGCTTGGGACCCTCTTCGCGAGCAGTACTTC. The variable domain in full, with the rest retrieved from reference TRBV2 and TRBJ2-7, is EPEVTQTPSHQVTQMGQEVILRCVPISNHLYFYWYRQILGQKVEFLVSFYNNEISEKSEIFDDQFSVERPDGSNFTLKIRSTKLEDSAMYFCASAWDPLREQYFGPGTRLTVT.

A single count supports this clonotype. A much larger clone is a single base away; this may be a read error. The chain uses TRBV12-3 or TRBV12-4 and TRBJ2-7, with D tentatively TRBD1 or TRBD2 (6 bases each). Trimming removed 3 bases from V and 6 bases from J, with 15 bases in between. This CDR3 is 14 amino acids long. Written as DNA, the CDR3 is TGTGCCAGCAGTTTTGGGGGGCTTGATTTCGAGCAGTACTTC. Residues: CASSFGGLDFEQYF.

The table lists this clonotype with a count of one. CDR3 nucleotides: TGCAGTGCTAGACTAGCGGGAGCTACCTCCTACGAGCAGTACTTC. It codes for CSARLAGATSYEQYF. The chain has TRBV20-1 and TRBJ2-7; TRBD2 matches at 10 bases. The CDR3 consists of 15 residues. With 2 bases clipped from V and 0 bases from J, the junction kept 4 bases outside the gene matches. Looked up from germline, CDR1 is DFQATT and CDR2 is SNEGSKA (reference sequence).

CDR3 nucleotide sequence: TGTGCCAGCAGCGTAGCTACAGATGAGCAGTTCTTC. Translation: CASSVATDEQFF. The chain combines TRBV9 with TRBJ2-1; D remains ambiguous. Germline V CDR1 and CDR2: SGDLS, YYNGEE. This CDR3 has 12 amino acids. V lost 0 bases, J lost 8 bases, and 6 bases lay in between. Combining the CDR3 with reference TRBV9 and TRBJ2-1 gives the whole variable domain DSGVTQTPKHLITATGQRVTLRCSPRSGDLSVYWYQQSLDQGLQFLIQYYNGEERAKGNILERFSAQQFPDLHSELNLSSLELGDSALYFCASSVATDEQFFGPGTRLTVL.

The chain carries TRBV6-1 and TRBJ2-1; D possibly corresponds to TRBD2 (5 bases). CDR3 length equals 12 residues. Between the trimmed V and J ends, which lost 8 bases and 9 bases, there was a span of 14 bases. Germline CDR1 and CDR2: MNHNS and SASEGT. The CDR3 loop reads CASLATGSEQFF. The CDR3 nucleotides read TGTGCCAGCCTAGCTACGGGGAGTGAGCAGTTCTTC.

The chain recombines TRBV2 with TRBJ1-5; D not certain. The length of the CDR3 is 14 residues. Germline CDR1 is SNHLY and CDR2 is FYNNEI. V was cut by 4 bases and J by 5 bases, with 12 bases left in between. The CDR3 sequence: CASSGNGGDQPQHF. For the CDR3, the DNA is TGTGCCAGCAGTGGCAACGGTGGCGATCAGCCCCAGCATTTT. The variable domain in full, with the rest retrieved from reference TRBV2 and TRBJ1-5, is EPEVTQTPSHQVTQMGQEVILRCVPISNHLYFYWYRQILGQKVEFLVSFYNNEISEKSEIFDDQFSVERPDGSNFTLKIRSTKLEDSAMYFCASSGNGGDQPQHFGDGTRLSIL.

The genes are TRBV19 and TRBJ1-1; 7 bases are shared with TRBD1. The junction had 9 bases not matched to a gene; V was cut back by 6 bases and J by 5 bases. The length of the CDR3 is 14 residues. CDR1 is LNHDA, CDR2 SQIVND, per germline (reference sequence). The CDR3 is CASRHTGEGTEAFF. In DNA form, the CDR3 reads TGTGCCAGTAGACATACAGGGGAGGGGACTGAAGCTTTCTTT.

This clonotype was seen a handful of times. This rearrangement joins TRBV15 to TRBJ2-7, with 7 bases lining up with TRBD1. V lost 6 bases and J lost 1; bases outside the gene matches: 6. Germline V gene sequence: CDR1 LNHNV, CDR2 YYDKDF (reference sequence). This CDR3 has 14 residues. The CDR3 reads CATSDGQESYEQYF. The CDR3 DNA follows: TGTGCCACCAGTGACGGACAGGAGTCCTACGAGCAGTACTTC.

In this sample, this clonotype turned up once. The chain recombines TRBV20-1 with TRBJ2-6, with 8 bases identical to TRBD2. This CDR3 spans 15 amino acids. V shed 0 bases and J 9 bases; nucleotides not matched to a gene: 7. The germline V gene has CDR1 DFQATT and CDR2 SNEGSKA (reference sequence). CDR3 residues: CSARDPPGRGNVLTF. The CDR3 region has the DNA TGCAGTGCTAGAGATCCCCCCGGGAGGGGCAACGTCCTGACTTTC.

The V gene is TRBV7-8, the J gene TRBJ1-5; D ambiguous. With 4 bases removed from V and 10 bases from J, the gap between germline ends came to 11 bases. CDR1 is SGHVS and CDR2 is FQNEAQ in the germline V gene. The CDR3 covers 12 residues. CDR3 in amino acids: CASSSGLTPQHF. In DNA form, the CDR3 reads TGTGCCAGCAGCTCCGGGCTTACTCCCCAGCATTTT. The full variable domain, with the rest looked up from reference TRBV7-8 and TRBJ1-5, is GAGVSQSPRYKVAKRGQDVALRCDPISGHVSLFWYQQALGQGPEFLTYFQNEAQLDKSGLPSDRFFAERPEGSVSTLKIQRTQQEDSAVYLCASSSGLTPQHFGDGTRLSIL.

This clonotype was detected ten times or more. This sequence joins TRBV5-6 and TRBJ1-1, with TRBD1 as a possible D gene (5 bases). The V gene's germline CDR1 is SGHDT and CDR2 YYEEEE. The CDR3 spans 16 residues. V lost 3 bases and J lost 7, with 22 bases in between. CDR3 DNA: TGTGCCAGCAGCTACGGGACGGGGAGAGTTCCCAGTGAAGCTTTCTTT. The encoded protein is CASSYGTGRVPSEAFF.

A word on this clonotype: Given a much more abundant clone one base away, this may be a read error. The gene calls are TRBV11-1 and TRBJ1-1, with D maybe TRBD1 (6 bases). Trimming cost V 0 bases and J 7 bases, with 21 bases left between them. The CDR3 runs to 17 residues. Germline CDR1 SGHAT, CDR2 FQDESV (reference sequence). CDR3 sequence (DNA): TGTGCCAGCAGCTTAGCGGGGCTTACAGGGTTTCGCAATGAAGCTTTCTTT. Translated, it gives CASSLAGLTGFRNEAFF.

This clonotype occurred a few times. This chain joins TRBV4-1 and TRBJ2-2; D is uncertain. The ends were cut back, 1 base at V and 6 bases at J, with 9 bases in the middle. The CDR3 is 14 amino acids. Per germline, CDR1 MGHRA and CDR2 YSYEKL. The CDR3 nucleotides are TGCGCCAGCAGCCAAGGACAACGGGCCGGGGAGCTGTTTTTT. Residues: CASSQGQRAGELFF.

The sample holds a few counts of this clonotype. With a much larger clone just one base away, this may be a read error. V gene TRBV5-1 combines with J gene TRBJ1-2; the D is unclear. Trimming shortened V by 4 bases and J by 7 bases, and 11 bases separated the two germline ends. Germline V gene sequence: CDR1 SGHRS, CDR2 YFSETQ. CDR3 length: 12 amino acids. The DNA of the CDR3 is TGCGCCAGCAGCCCGGCGGGGAGTGGCTACACCTTC. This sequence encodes CASSPAGSGYTF.

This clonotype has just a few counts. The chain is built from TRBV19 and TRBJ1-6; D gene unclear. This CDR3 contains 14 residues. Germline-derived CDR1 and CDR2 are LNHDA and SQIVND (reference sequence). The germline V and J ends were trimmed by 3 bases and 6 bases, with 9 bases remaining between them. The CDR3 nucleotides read TGTGCCAGTAGTATGGGCAGACCTAATTCACCCCTCCACTTT. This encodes CASSMGRPNSPLHF.

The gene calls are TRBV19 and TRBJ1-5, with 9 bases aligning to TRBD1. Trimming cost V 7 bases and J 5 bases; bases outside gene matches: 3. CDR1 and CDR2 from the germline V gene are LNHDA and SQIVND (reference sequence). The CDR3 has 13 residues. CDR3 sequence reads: CASTGQGYQPQHF. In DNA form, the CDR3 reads TGTGCCAGTACGGGACAGGGCTATCAGCCCCAGCATTTT. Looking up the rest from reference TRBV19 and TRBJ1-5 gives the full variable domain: DGGITQSPKYLFRKEGQNVTLSCEQNLNHDAMYWYRQDPGQGLRLIYYSQIVNDFQKGDIAEGYSVSREKKESFPLTVTSAQKNPTAFYLCASTGQGYQPQHFGDGTRLSIL.

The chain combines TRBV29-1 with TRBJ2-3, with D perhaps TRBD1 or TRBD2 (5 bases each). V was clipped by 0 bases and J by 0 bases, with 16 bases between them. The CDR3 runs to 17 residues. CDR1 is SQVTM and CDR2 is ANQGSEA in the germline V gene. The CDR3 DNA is TGCAGCGTTGAAGACCGGGACGGAGAAGGTAGCACAGATACGCAGTATTTT. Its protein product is CSVEDRDGEGSTDTQYF.

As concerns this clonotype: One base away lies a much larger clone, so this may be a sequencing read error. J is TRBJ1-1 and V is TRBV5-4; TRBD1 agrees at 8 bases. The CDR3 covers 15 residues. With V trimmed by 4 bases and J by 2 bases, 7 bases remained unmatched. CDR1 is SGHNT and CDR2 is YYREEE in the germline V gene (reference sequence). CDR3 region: CASSPRTGINTEAFF. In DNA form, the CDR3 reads TGTGCCAGCAGCCCCCGGACAGGGATCAACACTGAAGCTTTCTTT. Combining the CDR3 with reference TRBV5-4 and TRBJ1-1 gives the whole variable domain ETGVTQSPTHLIKTRGQQVTLRCSSQSGHNTVSWYQQALGQGPQFIFQYYREEENGRGNFPPRFSGLQFPNYSSELNVNALELDDSALYLCASSPRTGINTEAFFGQGTRLTVV.

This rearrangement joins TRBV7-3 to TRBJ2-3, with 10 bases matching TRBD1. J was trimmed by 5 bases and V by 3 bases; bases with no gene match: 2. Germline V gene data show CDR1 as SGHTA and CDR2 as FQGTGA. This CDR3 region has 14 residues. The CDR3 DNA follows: TGTGCCAGCAGCTTCGACAGGGGGCAAGATACGCAGTATTTT. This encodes CASSFDRGQDTQYF.

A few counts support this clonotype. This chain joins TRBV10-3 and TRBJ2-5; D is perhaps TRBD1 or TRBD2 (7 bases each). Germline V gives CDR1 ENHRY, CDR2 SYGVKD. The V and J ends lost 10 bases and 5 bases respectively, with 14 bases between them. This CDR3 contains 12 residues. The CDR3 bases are TGTGCCACAGGGACAGCGGGGGAGACCCAGTACTTC. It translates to CATGTAGETQYF.

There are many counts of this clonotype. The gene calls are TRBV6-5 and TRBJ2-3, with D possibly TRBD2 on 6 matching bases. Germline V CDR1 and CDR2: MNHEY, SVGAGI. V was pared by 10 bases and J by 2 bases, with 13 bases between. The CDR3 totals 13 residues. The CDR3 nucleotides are TGTGCCACCGCGGCGGGATCCACAGATACGCAGTATTTT. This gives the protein CATAAGSTDTQYF.

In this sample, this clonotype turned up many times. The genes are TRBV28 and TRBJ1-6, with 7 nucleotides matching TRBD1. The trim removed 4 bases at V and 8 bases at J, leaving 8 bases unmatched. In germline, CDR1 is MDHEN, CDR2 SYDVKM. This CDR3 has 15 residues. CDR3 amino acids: CASSYHRGRDSPLHF. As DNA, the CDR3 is TGTGCCAGCAGTTACCACAGGGGCCGAGATTCACCCCTCCACTTT.

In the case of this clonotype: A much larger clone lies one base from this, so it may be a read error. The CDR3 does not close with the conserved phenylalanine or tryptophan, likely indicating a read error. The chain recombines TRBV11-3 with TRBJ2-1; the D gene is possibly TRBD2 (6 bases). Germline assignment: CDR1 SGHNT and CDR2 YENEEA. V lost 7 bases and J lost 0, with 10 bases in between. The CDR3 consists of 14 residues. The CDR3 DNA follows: TGTGCCAGCAACGAGGGACTCTCCTACAATGAGCAGTTCATC. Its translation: CASNEGLSYNEQFI.